This TCR beta chain originates from a study of shared T cell receptors in the human thymus. Sequencing was performed with immunoSEQ multiplex PCR; in TCRdb, only in-frame clones are kept and a portion is missing. This table holds roughly 68,000 clones, nearly 95% found once. Germline CDR1 and CDR2: MGHRA and YSYEKL. J was trimmed by 4 bases and V by 2 bases; bases with no gene match: 8. CDR3 length: 16 residues. This chain joins TRBV4-1 and TRBJ1-1; 9 bases fit TRBD1. The sequence came from a human donor. Source material: thymocytes. This chain's CDR3 is CASSQPNRDRVTEAFF. The CDR3 DNA reads as TGCGCCAGCAGCCAACCCAACCGGGACAGGGTCACTGAAGCTTTCTTT.